This entry lists 5 T cell receptor beta chains sequenced from one sample in a study of shared clonotypes between healthy human individuals. Using immunoSEQ multiplex PCR, the repertoire was profiled, and TCRdb retains in-frame clones only, with some absent. The sample comprises about 2.4 million clones, over 85% of which are singletons, and roughly 0.15% rests with the top ten. The sequenced sample consisted of naive CD4+ T cells sorted from blood. The subset: CD45RA+ positively selected. The receptors stem from a man between 18 and 29 years old in good health.

The sample holds one count of this clone. V usage is TRBV2 and J usage is TRBJ1-2; D may be TRBD1 (6 bases). This CDR3 region has 13 residues. CDR1 is SNHLY, CDR2 FYNNEI, per germline. The ends were cut back, 0 bases at V and 5 bases at J, with 7 bases in the middle. CDR3 nucleotide sequence: TGTGCCAGCAGTGAAGCAGGGGGGTATGGCTACACCTTC. Its translation: CASSEAGGYGYTF.

This clone was recorded only once. The sample holds other DNA sequences that translate to the same CDR3. The V call is TRBV18, the J call TRBJ1-4, with unresolved D. V was shortened by 3 bases and J by 4 bases, with 6 bases between the two germline ends. The CDR3 has 13 residues. Germline V gives CDR1 KGHSH, CDR2 LQKENI. CDR3 bases: TGTGCCAGCTCACCTGGTTATAATGAAAAACTGTTTTTT. It encodes CASSPGYNEKLFF.

Worth noting for this clone: This sample includes further DNA sequences coding for the same CDR3. The V and J genes are TRBV7-2 and TRBJ2-2; D is perhaps TRBD1 (6 bases). Trimming took 3 bases from V and 0 from J, leaving 8 bases between them. Germline CDR1 is SGHTA and CDR2 is FQGNSA. This CDR3 is built from 15 residues. The CDR3 DNA reads as TGTGCCAGCAGCTTTGGGACACCGAACACCGGGGAGCTGTTTTTT. Translation: CASSFGTPNTGELFF. Supplemented by reference TRBV7-2 and TRBJ2-2, the full variable domain reads GAGVSQSPSNKVTEKGKDVELRCDPISGHTALYWYRQSLGQGLEFLIYFQGNSAPDKSGLPSDRFSAERTGGSVSTLTIQRTQQEDSAVYLCASSFGTPNTGELFFGEGSRLTVL.

This chain connects TRBV5-4 to TRBJ1-2; D is possibly TRBD1 (5 bases). V lost 4 bases to trimming and J lost 1 base, with 17 bases between them. The CDR3 is made up of 16 amino acids. The germline CDR1 and CDR2 sequences are SGHNT and YYREEE (reference sequence). The CDR3 spells CASSQDGGRINYGYTF. The CDR3 DNA reads as TGTGCCAGCAGCCAAGATGGGGGTCGTATTAACTATGGCTACACCTTC.

For this clone: Other DNA sequences from this sample encode an identical CDR3 as well. The rearrangement links TRBV6-5 to TRBJ1-1; no reliable D call. Germline values: CDR1 MNHEY, CDR2 SVGAGI. This CDR3 region has 13 residues. The V end lost 0 bases, the J end lost 5 bases, and 7 bases lay between the germline ends. CDR3 coding DNA: TGTGCCAGCAGTTACTCGAGGAGGACTGAAGCTTTCTTT. The encoded protein is CASSYSRRTEAFF.